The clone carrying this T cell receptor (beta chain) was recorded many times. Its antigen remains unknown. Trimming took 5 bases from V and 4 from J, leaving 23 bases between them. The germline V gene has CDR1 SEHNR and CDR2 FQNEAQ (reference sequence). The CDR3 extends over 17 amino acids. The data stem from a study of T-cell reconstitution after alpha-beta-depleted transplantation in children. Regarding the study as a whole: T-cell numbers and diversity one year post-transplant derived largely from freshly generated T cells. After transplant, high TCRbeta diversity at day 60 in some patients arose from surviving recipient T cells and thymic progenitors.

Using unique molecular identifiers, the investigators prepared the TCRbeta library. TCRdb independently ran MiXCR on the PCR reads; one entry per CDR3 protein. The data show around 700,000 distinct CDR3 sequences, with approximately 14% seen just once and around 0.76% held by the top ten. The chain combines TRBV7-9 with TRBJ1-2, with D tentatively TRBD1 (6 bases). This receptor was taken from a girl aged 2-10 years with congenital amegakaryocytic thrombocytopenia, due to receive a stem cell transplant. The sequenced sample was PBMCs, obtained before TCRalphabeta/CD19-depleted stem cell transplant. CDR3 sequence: CASSPAGARVLGYGYTF. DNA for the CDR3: TGTGCCAGCAGCCCCGCGGGGGCGCGGGTCTTGGGCTATGGCTACACCTTC.